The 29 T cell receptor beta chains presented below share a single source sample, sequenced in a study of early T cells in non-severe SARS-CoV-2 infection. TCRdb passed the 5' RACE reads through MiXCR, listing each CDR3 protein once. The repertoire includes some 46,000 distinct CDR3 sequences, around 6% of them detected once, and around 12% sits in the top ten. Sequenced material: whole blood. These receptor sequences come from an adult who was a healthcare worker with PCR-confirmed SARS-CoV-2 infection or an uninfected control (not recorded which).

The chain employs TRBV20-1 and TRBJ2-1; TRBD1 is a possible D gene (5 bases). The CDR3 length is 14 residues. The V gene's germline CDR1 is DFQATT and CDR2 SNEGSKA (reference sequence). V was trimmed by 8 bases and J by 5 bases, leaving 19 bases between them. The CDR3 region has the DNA TGCAGTCTTAAAAGCCATGGGGCGAACAATGAGCAGTTCTTC. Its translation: CSLKSHGANNEQFF.

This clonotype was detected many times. The chain's CDR3 is CASRESPGLALEQFF. As DNA, the CDR3 is TGTGCCAGCAGGGAAAGCCCGGGACTAGCGTTGGAGCAGTTCTTC. This chain uses TRBV27 with TRBJ2-1; 10 nucleotides line up with TRBD2. The J segment lost 10 bases and the V segment lost 6 bases, leaving 12 bases of the junction unmatched. Germline CDR1 and CDR2: MNHEY and SMNVEV (reference sequence). The CDR3 consists of 15 residues.

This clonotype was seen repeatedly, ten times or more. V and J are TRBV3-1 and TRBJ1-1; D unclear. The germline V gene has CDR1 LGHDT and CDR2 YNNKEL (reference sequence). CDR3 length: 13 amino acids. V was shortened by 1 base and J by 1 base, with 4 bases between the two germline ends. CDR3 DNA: TGTGCCAGCAGCCAAGGGAAGAACACTGAAGCTTTCTTT. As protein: CASSQGKNTEAFF.

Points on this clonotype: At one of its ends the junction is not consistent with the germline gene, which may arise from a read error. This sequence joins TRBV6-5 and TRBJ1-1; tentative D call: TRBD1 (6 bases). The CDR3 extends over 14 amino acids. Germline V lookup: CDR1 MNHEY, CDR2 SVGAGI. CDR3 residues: CASSSGARNTEAIF. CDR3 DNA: TGTGCCAGCAGTTCAGGGGCTCGGAACACTGAAGCTATCTTT.

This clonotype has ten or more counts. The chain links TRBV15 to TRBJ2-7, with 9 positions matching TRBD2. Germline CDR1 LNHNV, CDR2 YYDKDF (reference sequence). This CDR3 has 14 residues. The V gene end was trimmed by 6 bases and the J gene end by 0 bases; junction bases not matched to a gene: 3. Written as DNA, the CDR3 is TGTGCCACCAGAAGTAGCGGGGGCTCCTACGAGCAGTACTTC. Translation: CATRSSGGSYEQYF.

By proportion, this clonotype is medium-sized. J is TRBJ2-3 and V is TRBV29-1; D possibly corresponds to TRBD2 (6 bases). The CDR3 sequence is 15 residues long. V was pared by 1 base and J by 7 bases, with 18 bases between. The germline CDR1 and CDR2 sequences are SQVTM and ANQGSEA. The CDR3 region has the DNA TGCAGCGTTGAAGGAGGTGGAGGGGTAGATTATACGCAGTATTTT. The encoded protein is CSVEGGGGVDYTQYF.

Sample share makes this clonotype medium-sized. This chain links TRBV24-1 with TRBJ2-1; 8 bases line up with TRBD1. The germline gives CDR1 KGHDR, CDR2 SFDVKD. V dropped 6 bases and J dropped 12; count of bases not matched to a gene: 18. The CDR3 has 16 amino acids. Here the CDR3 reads CATSPEGTGPVGRQFF. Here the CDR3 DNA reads TGTGCCACCAGTCCCGAGGGGACAGGCCCGGTGGGGCGGCAGTTCTTC.

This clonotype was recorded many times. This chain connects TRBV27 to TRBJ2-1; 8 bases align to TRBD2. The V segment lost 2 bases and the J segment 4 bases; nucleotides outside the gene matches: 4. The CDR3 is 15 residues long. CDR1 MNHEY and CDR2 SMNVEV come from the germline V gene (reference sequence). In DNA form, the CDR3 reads TGTGCCAGCAGTTTAACGGGACTAGAATACAATGAGCAGTTCTTC. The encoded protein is CASSLTGLEYNEQFF.

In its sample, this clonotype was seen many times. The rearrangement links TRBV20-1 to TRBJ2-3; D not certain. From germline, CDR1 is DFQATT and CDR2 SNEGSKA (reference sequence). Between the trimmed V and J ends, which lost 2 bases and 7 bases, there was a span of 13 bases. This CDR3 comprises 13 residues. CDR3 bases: TGCAGTGCTAGACGGATAACCGACCATACGCAGTATTTT. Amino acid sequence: CSARRITDHTQYF.

CDR3 residues: CASSPGTDITYEQYF. DNA for the CDR3: TGTGCCAGCTCACCAGGGACAGATATCACCTACGAGCAGTACTTC. This chain links TRBV18 with TRBJ2-7, with 7 bases matching TRBD1. CDR1 and CDR2 from the germline V gene are KGHSH and LQKENI. J was trimmed by 2 bases and V by 2 bases; bases with no gene match: 6. There are 15 residues in the CDR3.

CDR3 residues: CASSLVQSSGELFF. The CDR3, as DNA: TGTGCCAGCAGCTTAGTTCAGTCGTCCGGGGAGCTGTTTTTT. The chain joins TRBV7-8 to TRBJ2-2; unclear D gene. The V gene lost 1 base and the J gene lost 6 bases, with 9 bases spanning the gap. Per the germline V gene, CDR1 is SGHVS and CDR2 is FQNEAQ. This CDR3 contains 14 residues.

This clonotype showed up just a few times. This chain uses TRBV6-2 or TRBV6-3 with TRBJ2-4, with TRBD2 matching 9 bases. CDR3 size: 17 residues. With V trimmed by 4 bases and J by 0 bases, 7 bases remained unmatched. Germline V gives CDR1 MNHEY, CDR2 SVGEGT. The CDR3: CASSSLTSGVAKNIQYF. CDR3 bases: TGTGCCAGCAGTTCCTTGACTAGCGGAGTAGCCAAAAACATTCAGTACTTC.

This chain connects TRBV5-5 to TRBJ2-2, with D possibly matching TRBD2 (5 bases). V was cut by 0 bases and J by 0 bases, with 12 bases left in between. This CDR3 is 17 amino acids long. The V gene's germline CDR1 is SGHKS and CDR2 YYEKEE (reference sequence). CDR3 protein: CASSLVASHANTGELFF. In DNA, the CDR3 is TGTGCCAGCAGCTTGGTAGCTAGCCACGCGAACACCGGGGAGCTGTTTTTT.

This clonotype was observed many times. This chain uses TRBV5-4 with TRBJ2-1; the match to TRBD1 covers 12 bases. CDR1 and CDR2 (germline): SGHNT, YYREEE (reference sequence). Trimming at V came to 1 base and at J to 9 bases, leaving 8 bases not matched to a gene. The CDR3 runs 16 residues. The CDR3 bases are TGTGCCAGCAGCTTGCCGGGACAGGGGGCGTTGACTGAGCAGTTCTTC. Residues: CASSLPGQGALTEQFF.

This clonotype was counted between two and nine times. CDR3 DNA: TGCAGTGCTCCGGACAGGCCACCAAACACTGAAGCTTTCTTT. It yields the protein CSAPDRPPNTEAFF. The rearrangement uses TRBV20-1 and TRBJ1-1; 7 bases are a match to TRBD1. Per the germline V gene, CDR1 is DFQATT and CDR2 is SNEGSKA (reference sequence). V dropped 5 bases and J dropped 2; count of bases not matched to a gene: 8. This CDR3 is built from 14 residues.

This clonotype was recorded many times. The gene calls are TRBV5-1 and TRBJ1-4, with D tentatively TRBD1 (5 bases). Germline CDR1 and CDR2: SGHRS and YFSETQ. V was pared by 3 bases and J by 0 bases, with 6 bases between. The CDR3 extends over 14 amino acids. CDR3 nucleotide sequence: TGCGCCAGCAGCTCGGACACAACTAATGAAAAACTGTTTTTT. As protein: CASSSDTTNEKLFF.

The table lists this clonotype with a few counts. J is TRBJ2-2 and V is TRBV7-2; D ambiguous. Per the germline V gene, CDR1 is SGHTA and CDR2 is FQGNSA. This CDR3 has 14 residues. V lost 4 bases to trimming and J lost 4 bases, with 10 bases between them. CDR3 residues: CASSSGSATGELFF. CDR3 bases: TGTGCCAGCAGCTCTGGGTCGGCCACCGGGGAGCTGTTTTTT.

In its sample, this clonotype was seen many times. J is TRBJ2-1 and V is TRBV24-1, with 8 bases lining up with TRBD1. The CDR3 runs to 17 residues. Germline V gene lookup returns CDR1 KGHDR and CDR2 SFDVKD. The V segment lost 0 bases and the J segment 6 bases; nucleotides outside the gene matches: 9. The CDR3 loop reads CATSDLSPGQVGNEQFF. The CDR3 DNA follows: TGTGCCACCAGTGATTTGTCCCCGGGACAGGTGGGCAATGAGCAGTTCTTC.

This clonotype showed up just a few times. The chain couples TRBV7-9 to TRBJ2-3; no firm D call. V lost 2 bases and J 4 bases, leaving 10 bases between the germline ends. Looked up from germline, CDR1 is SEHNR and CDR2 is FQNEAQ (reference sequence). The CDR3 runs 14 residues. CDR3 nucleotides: TGTGCCAGCAGCTTAAGCACCCCCGCAGATACGCAGTATTTT. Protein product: CASSLSTPADTQYF.

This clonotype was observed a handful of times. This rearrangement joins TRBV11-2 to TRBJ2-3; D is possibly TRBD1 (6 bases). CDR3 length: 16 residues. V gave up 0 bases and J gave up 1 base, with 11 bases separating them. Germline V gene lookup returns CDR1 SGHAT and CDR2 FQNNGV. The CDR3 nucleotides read TGTGCCAGCAGCTTAGATCTGGCAGGGGGCACAGATACGCAGTATTTT. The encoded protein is CASSLDLAGGTDTQYF. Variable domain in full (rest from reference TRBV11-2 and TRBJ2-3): EAGVAQSPRYKIIEKRQSVAFWCNPISGHATLYWYQQILGQGPKLLIQFQNNGVVDDSQLPKDRFSAERLKGVDSTLKIQPAKLEDSAVYLCASSLDLAGGTDTQYFGPGTRLTVL.

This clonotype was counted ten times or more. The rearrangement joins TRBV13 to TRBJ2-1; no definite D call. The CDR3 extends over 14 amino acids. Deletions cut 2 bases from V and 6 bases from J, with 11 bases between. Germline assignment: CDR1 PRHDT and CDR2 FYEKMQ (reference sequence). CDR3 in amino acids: CASSLRESFNEQFF. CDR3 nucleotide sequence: TGTGCCAGCAGCTTAAGGGAATCATTCAATGAGCAGTTCTTC.

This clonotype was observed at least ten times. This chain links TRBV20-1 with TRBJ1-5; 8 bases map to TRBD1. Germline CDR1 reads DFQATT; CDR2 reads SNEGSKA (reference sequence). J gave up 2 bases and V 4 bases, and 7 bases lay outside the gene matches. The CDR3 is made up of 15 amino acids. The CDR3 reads CSATDRETGNQPQHF. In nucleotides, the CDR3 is TGCAGTGCTACGGACAGGGAAACAGGCAATCAGCCCCAGCATTTT.

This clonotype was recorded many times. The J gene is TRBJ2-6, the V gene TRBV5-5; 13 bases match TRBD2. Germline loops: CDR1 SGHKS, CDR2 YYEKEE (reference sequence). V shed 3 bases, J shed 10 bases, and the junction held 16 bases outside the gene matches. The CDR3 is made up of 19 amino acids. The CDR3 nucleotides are TGTGCCAGCAGCTCCAAAGGACTAGCGGGGGACGGGCCGGGAAACGTCCTGACTTTC. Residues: CASSSKGLAGDGPGNVLTF.

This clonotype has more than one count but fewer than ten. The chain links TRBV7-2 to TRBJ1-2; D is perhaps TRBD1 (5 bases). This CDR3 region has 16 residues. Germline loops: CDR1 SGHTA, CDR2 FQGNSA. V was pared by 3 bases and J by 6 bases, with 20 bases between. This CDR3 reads CASSLGGAGKTNGYTF. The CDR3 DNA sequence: TGTGCCAGCAGCTTGGGAGGGGCAGGGAAGACGAATGGCTACACCTTC.

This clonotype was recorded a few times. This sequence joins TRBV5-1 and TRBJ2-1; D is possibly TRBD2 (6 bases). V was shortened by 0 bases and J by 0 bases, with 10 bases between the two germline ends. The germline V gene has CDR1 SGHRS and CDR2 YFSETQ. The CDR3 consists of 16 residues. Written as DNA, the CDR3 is TGCGCCAGCAGCTTGGTCCCCGGGAGCTCCTACAATGAGCAGTTCTTC. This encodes CASSLVPGSSYNEQFF.

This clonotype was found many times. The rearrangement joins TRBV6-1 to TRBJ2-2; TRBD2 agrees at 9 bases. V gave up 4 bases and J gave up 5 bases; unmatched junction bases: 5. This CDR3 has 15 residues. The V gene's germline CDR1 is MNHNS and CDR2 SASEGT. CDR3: CASSASGVKTGELFF. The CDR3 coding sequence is TGTGCCAGCAGTGCTAGCGGGGTCAAGACCGGGGAGCTGTTTTTT.

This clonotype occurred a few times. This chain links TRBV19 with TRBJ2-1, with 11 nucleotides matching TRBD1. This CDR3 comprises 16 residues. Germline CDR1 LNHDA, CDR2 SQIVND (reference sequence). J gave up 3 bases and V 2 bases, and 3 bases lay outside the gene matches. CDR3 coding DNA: TGTGCCAGTAGTATAACCGGGACAGGGGGCTACAATGAGCAGTTCTTC. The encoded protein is CASSITGTGGYNEQFF.

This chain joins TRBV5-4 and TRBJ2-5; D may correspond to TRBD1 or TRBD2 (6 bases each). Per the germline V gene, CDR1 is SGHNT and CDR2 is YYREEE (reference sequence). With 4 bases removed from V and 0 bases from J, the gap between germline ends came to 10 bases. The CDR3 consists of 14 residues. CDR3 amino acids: CASSEGDYQETQYF. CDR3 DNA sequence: TGTGCCAGCAGCGAGGGGGACTACCAAGAGACCCAGTACTTC.

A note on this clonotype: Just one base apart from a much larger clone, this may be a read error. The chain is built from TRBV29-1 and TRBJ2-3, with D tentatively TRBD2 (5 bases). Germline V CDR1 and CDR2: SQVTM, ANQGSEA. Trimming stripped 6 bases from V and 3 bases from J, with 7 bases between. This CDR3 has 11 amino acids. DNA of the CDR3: TGCAGCGTCCGGAGGACAGATACGCAGTATTTT. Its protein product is CSVRRTDTQYF.